This TCR beta chain was retrieved from a study of shared clonotypes between healthy human individuals. This clone was seen a few times. V trimming: 2 bases; J trimming: 0 bases; junction bases outside the gene matches: 7. The germline CDR1 and CDR2 sequences are MRHNA and SNTAGT. This CDR3 contains 18 residues. Method: immunoSEQ multiplex PCR; TCRdb's copy keeps in-frame clones and lacks some. The table lists about 450,000 clones, about 76% of them singletons. This chain uses TRBV6-4 with TRBJ2-6; 7 nucleotides agree with TRBD2. Material: PBMCs. This TCR came from a woman aged 40 to 55 in good health. Some clones in this sample may be carry-over from other donors' samples. Here the CDR3 DNA reads TGTGCCAGCAGTGACGGGAGGGAAGGGAGCTCTGGGGCCAACGTCCTGACTTTC. Its protein is CASSDGREGSSGANVLTF.